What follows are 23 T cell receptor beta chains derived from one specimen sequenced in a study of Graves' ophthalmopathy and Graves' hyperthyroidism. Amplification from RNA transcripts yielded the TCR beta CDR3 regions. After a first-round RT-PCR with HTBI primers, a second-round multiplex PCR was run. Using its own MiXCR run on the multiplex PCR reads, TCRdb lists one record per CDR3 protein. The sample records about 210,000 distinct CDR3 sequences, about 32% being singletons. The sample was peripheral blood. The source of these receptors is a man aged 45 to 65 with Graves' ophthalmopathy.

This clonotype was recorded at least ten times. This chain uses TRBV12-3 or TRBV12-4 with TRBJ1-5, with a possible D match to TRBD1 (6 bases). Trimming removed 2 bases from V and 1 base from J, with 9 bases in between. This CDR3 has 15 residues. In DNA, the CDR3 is TGTGCCAGCAGTTTAACGGGGGCGAGCAATCAGCCCCAGCATTTT. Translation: CASSLTGASNQPQHF.

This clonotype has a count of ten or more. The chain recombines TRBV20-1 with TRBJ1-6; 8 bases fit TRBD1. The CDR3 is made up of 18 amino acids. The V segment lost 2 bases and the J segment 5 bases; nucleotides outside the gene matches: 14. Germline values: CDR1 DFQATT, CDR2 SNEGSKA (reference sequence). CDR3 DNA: TGCAGTGCTAGAAAAGGTGTCCAGGGGGCGAGTGATAATTCACCCCTCCACTTT. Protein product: CSARKGVQGASDNSPLHF.

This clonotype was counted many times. CDR3 in DNA: TGTGCCAGCAGCTTATCCCCGGGACTAGCGCCACGAGCGGGCACCGGGGAGCTGTTTTTT. The encoded protein is CASSLSPGLAPRAGTGELFF. The chain combines TRBV7-3 with TRBJ2-2; 10 nucleotides align to TRBD2. This CDR3 region has 20 residues. Germline lookup yields CDR1 SGHTA and CDR2 FQGTGA. J was trimmed by 4 bases and V by 2 bases; bases with no gene match: 16.

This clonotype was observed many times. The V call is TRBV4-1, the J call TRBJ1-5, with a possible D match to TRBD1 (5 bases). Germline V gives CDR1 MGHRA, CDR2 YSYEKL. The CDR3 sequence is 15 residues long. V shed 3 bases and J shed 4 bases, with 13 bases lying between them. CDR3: CASSQIHQGNQPQHF. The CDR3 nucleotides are TGCGCCAGCAGCCAGATTCATCAGGGAAATCAGCCCCAGCATTTT.

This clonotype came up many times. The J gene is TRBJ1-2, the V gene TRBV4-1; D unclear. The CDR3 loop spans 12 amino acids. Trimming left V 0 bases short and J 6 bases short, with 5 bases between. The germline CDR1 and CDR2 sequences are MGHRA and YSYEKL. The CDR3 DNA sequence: TGCGCCAGCAGCCAAGAGGGTGATGGCTACACCTTC. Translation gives CASSQEGDGYTF.

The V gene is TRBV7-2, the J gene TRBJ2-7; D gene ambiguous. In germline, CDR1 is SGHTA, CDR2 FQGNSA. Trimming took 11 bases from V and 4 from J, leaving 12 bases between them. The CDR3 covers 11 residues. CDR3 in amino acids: CAWSSIYEQYF. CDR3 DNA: TGTGCCTGGAGTTCTATATACGAGCAGTACTTC. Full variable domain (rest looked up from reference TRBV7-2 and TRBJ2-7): GAGVSQSPSNKVTEKGKDVELRCDPISGHTALYWYRQSLGQGLEFLIYFQGNSAPDKSGLPSDRFSAERTGGSVSTLTIQRTQQEDSAVYLCAWSSIYEQYFGPGTRLTVT.

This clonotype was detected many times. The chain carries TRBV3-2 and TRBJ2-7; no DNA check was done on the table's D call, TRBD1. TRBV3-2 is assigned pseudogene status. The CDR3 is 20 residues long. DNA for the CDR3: TGTGCCAGCAGCCACCGGGACGGCGGCTTAAAAGGGACTACACAATACGAGCAGTACTTC. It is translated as CASSHRDGGLKGTTQYEQYF.

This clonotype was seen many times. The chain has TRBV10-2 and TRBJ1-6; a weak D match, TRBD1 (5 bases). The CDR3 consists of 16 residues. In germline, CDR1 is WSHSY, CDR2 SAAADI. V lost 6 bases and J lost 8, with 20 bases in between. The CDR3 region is CASRDPFQGGYSPLHF. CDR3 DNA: TGCGCCAGCAGGGACCCCTTCCAGGGCGGATATTCACCCCTCCACTTT.

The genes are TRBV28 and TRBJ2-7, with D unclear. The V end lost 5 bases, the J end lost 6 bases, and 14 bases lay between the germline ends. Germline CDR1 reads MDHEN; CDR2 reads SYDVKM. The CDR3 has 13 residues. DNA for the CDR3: TGTGCCAGCAGTCCGCCTCAGACGGGCGAGCAGTACTTC. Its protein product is CASSPPQTGEQYF.

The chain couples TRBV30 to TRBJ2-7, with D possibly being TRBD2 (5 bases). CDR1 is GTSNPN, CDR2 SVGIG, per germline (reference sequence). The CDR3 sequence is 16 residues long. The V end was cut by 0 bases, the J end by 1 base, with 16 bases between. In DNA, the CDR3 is TGTGCCTGGAGTGTATTGTCGGTTTGGAGGTCCTACGAGCAGTACTTC. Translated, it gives CAWSVLSVWRSYEQYF.

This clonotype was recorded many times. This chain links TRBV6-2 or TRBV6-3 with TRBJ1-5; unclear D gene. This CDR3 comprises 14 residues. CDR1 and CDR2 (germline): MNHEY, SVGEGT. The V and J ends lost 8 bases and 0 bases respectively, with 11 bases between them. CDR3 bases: TGTGCCAGCCGGGTTTATAATAGCAATCAGCCCCAGCATTTT. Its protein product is CASRVYNSNQPQHF.

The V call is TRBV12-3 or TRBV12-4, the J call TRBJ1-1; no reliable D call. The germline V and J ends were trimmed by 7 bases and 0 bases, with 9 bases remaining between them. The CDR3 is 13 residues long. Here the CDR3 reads CASTAPMNTEAFF. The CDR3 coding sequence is TGTGCCAGCACCGCCCCGATGAACACTGAAGCTTTCTTT.

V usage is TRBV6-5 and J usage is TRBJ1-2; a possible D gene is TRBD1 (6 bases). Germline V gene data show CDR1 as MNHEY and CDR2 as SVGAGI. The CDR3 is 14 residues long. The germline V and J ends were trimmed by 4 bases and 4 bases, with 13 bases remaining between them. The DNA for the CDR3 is TGTGCCAGCAGTTTAGGACAGAGACTCTATGGCTACACCTTC. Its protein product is CASSLGQRLYGYTF.

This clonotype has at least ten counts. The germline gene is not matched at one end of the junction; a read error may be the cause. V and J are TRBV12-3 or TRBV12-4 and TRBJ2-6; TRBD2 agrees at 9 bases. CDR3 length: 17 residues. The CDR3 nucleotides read TGTGCCAGCAATTTAGCGGGAGAAGCTACTGGGGCCAACGTCCTGACTTTC. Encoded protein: CASNLAGEATGANVLTF.

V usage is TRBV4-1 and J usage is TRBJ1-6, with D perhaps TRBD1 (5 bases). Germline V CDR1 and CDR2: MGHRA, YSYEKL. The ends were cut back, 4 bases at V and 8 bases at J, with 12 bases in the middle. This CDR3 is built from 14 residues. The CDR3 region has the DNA TGCGCCAGCAGCCGAGGCAGGGAGGATTCACCCCTCCACTTT. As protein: CASSRGREDSPLHF.

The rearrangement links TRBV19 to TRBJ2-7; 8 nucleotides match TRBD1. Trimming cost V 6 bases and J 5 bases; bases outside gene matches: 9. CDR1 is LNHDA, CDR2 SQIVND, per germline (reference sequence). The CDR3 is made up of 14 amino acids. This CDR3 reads CASRARTGSNEQYF. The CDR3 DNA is TGTGCCAGTAGGGCCCGGACAGGGTCTAACGAGCAGTACTTC.

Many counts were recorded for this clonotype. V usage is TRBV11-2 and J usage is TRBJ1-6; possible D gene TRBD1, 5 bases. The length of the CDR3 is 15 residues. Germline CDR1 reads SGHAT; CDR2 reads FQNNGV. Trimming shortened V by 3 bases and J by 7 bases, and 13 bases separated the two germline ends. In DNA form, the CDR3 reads TGTGCCAGCAGCTTCGGGGGTTTAGGAAATTCACCCCTCCACTTT. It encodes CASSFGGLGNSPLHF.

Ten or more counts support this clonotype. CDR3 DNA sequence: TGTGCCAGCCGACAGGGACTAGCGGGGTCTGTTCGGCAGTACTTC. Encoded protein: CASRQGLAGSVRQYF. This chain links TRBV28 with TRBJ2-7, with TRBD2 matching 13 bases. The CDR3 has 15 residues. V lost 8 bases and J lost 9; bases outside the gene matches: 13. Germline lookup yields CDR1 MDHEN and CDR2 SYDVKM.

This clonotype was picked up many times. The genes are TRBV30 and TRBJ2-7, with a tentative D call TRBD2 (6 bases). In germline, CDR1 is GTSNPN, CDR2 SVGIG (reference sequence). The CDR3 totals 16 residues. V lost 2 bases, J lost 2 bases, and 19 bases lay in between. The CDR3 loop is CAWSRKMGRGAYEQYF. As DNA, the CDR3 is TGTGCCTGGAGTAGGAAGATGGGGCGGGGAGCCTACGAGCAGTACTTC.

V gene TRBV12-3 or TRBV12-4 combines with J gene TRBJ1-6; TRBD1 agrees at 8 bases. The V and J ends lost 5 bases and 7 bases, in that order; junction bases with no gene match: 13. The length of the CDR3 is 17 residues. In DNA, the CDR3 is TGTGCCAGCAGTAGCCTCGACAGGGGAGGCACGAATTCACCCCTCCACTTT. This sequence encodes CASSSLDRGGTNSPLHF.

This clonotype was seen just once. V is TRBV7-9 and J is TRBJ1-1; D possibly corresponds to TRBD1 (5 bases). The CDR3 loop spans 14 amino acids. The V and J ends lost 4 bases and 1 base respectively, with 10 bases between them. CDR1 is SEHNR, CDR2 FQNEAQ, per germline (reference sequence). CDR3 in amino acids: CASSSDRGNTEAFF. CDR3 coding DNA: TGTGCCAGCAGCTCGGATAGGGGGAACACTGAAGCTTTCTTT. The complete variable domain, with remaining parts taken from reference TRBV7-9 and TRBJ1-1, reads DTGVSQNPRHKITKRGQNVTFRCDPISEHNRLYWYRQTLGQGPEFLTYFQNEAQLEKSRLLSDRFSAERPKGSFSTLEIQRTEQGDSAMYLCASSSDRGNTEAFFGQGTRLTVV.

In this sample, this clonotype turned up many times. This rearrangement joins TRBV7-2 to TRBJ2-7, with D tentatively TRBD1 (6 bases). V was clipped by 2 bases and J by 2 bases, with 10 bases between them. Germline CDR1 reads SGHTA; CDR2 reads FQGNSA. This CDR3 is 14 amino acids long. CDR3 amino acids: CASSLNRVAYEQYF. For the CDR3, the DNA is TGTGCCAGCAGCTTAAACAGGGTGGCCTACGAGCAGTACTTC.

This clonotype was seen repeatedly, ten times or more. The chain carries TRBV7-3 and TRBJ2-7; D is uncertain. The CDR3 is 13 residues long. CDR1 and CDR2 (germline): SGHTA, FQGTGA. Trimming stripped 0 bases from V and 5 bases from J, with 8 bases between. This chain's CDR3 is CASSLTSWDEQYF. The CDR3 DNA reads TGTGCCAGCAGCTTAACTAGTTGGGACGAGCAGTACTTC. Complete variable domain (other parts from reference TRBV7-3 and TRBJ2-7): GAGVSQTPSNKVTEKGKYVELRCDPISGHTALYWYRQSLGQGPEFLIYFQGTGAADDSGLPNDRFFAVRPEGSVSTLKIQRTERGDSAVYLCASSLTSWDEQYFGPGTRLTVT.